This T cell receptor (beta chain) was profiled in a study of blood T cell repertoires in COVID-19. Measured with immunoSEQ multiplex PCR; TCRdb has only the in-frame clones, and not every one. The data show 70,000 to 95,000 clones, with more than 85% seen just once and approximately 15% held by the top ten. This clone occurred a few times. The sample comprised peripheral blood. This TCR derives from a man aged 70-80 years with active or convalescent COVID-19.

The CDR3 protein is CAATETSTDTQYF. The CDR3 nucleotides are TGTGCAGCGACAGAGACTAGCACAGATACGCAGTATTTT. The chain recombines TRBV30 with TRBJ2-3, with D possibly TRBD1 on 5 matching bases. The V gene's germline CDR1 is GTSNPN and CDR2 SVGIG (reference sequence). This CDR3 has 13 amino acids.